Below are 23 T cell receptor beta chains sequenced from a single sample in a study of cytomegalovirus exposure and HLA in healthy donors. PCR amplification relied on 60 Vbeta primers (plus 13 Jbeta primers). The protocol was immunoSEQ multiplex PCR, while the TCRdb copy is restricted to in-frame clones and leaves out a portion. The sample includes about 140,000 clones, 75% of them seen just once. Material: PBMCs. The receptor source for this set is a man between 35 and 55 years old in good health and CMV-seronegative.

This chain joins TRBV5-4 and TRBJ2-2, with D hard to call. Trimming took off 2 bases at V and 2 bases at J, with 7 bases between the two ends. CDR3 length: 14 amino acids. Per germline, CDR1 SGHNT and CDR2 YYREEE (reference sequence). The CDR3 DNA follows: TGTGCCAGCAGCTTAAGGAGTAACACCGGGGAGCTGTTTTTT. It encodes CASSLRSNTGELFF.

Here the CDR3 reads CSVEDLQGTVTSEQYF. CDR3 bases: TGCAGCGTTGAAGATCTACAGGGGACTGTAACGTCCGAGCAGTACTTC. The rearrangement uses TRBV29-1 and TRBJ2-7, with a weak D call TRBD1 (7 bases). Germline V gene lookup returns CDR1 SQVTM and CDR2 ANQGSEA. The V end was cut by 0 bases, the J end by 6 bases, with 21 bases between. The CDR3 is 16 amino acids.

This clone was detected a few times. The chain has TRBV28 and TRBJ1-4; D is perhaps TRBD1 (5 bases). Germline V gene lookup returns CDR1 MDHEN and CDR2 SYDVKM. V lost 7 bases, J lost 7 bases, and 16 bases lay in between. There are 14 residues in the CDR3. The CDR3 reads CASISPHTGEKLFF. CDR3 DNA sequence: TGTGCCAGCATTTCCCCCCATACAGGTGAAAAACTGTTTTTT.

V gene TRBV6-5 combines with J gene TRBJ1-1; the D gene is possibly TRBD1 (6 bases). Deletions cut 4 bases from V and 4 bases from J, with 16 bases between. Germline CDR1 is MNHEY and CDR2 is SVGAGI. The CDR3 is made up of 15 amino acids. CDR3 bases: TGTGCCAGCAGTTTAGCGGGGGGCGGGGGCACTGAAGCTTTCTTT. It is translated as CASSLAGGGGTEAFF.

The chain is built from TRBV10-3 and TRBJ1-2, with D unclear. Looked up from germline, CDR1 is ENHRY and CDR2 is SYGVKD. Trimming took 3 bases from V and 4 from J, leaving 12 bases between them. There are 14 residues in the CDR3. The CDR3, as DNA: TGTGCCATCAGTGAACCTCTGACAATCTATGGCTACACCTTC. This codes for CAISEPLTIYGYTF.

CDR3 region: CASRRGSHQETQYF. CDR3 DNA sequence: TGTGCCAGCCGGAGGGGAAGTCACCAAGAGACCCAGTACTTC. This chain links TRBV6-5 with TRBJ2-5, with D possibly matching TRBD2 (6 bases). The CDR3 consists of 14 residues. Germline CDR1 is MNHEY and CDR2 is SVGAGI. V lost 8 bases, J lost 0 bases, and 13 bases lay in between.

V is TRBV19 and J is TRBJ1-2; 7 positions agree with TRBD1. The CDR3 totals 16 residues. Unmatched junction bases numbered 9, after V lost 3 bases and J lost 2 bases. Germline CDR1 reads LNHDA; CDR2 reads SQIVND (reference sequence). The chain's CDR3 is CASSIRAAGGNYGYTF. CDR3 coding DNA: TGTGCCAGTAGTATCCGGGCGGCAGGGGGGAACTATGGCTACACCTTC.

The genes are TRBV10-1 and TRBJ2-1; TRBD2 matches 8 bases. Trimming at V came to 0 bases and at J to 6 bases, leaving 7 bases not matched to a gene. The CDR3 has 16 amino acids. The V gene's germline CDR1 is WNHNN and CDR2 SYGVQD (reference sequence). The DNA of the CDR3 is TGCGCCAGCAGTGAGTCGACGGGGGGGCCCTTCAATGAGCAGTTCTTC. Its protein product is CASSESTGGPFNEQFF.

This clone came up a few times. The V gene is TRBV2, the J gene TRBJ1-1; TRBD1 might be the D (6 bases). V lost 6 bases and J 6 bases, leaving 17 bases between the germline ends. The CDR3 loop spans 14 amino acids. Germline values: CDR1 SNHLY, CDR2 FYNNEI. The CDR3 protein is CASRRQVPGPEAFF. The CDR3 DNA sequence: TGTGCCAGCAGGAGACAGGTCCCAGGTCCTGAAGCTTTCTTT.

As for this clone: Sequence at one end of the junction differs from germline and may be a read error. The chain recombines TRBV2 with TRBJ2-5; D not certain. Germline CDR1 SNHLY, CDR2 FYNNEI. The CDR3 spans 15 residues. The CDR3 DNA follows: TGTGCCAGCAGTGCTTACCGGGTATCCCAAGAGACCCGGTACTTC. It encodes CASSAYRVSQETRYF.

This chain uses TRBV27 with TRBJ2-3; tentative D call: TRBD1 (6 bases). The V gene lost 5 bases and the J gene lost 5 bases, with 14 bases spanning the gap. CDR1 and CDR2 (germline): MNHEY, SMNVEV (reference sequence). The CDR3 covers 14 residues. CDR3 residues: CASSEQGRGDTQYF. CDR3 coding DNA: TGTGCCAGCAGTGAACAGGGTAGGGGAGATACGCAGTATTTT.

V is TRBV28 and J is TRBJ2-1; D possibly corresponds to TRBD2 (6 bases). V lost 3 bases and J lost 9, with 15 bases in between. CDR1 and CDR2 (germline): MDHEN, SYDVKM. The CDR3 extends over 14 amino acids. As DNA, the CDR3 is TGTGCCAGCAGTTTCCCTACTAGCTTTGGTGAGCAGTTCTTC. Protein product: CASSFPTSFGEQFF.

The rearrangement links TRBV10-3 to TRBJ2-1; the match to TRBD2 covers 9 bases. Germline-derived CDR1 and CDR2 are ENHRY and SYGVKD. With V trimmed by 9 bases and J by 5 bases, 14 bases remained unmatched. The CDR3 runs to 16 residues. The CDR3 spells CAIKPATSGSNNEQFF. DNA for the CDR3: TGTGCCATTAAGCCAGCGACTAGCGGCAGCAACAATGAGCAGTTCTTC.

The table lists this clone with a few counts. The chain uses TRBV19 and TRBJ2-4; D gene unclear. This CDR3 spans 13 amino acids. Germline CDR1 reads LNHDA; CDR2 reads SQIVND (reference sequence). V lost 1 base and J lost 7, with 8 bases in between. The CDR3 coding sequence is TGTGCCAGTAGTATAGGCGGTCCCAACATTCAGTACTTC. Protein product: CASSIGGPNIQYF.

This chain connects TRBV11-2 to TRBJ1-1; tentatively, D is TRBD1 (6 bases). Trimming took 5 bases from V and 5 from J, leaving 18 bases between them. CDR3 length equals 15 residues. Per the germline V gene, CDR1 is SGHAT and CDR2 is FQNNGV. CDR3 protein: CASSPLQGIRTEAFF. In DNA form, the CDR3 reads TGTGCCAGCAGCCCACTCCAGGGGATCAGAACTGAAGCTTTCTTT.

The V and J genes are TRBV28 and TRBJ1-1; no reliable D call. The CDR3 is made up of 15 amino acids. V was trimmed by 4 bases and J by 4 bases, leaving 16 bases between them. Germline-derived CDR1 and CDR2 are MDHEN and SYDVKM. The CDR3 DNA is TGTGCCAGCAGTTCCCCCCGGTCAGGCTCCACTGAAGCTTTCTTT. Amino acid sequence: CASSSPRSGSTEAFF.

This chain joins TRBV9 and TRBJ2-2; 7 bases agree with TRBD1. The CDR3 is 15 amino acids. CDR1 and CDR2 (germline): SGDLS, YYNGEE. V lost 0 bases to trimming and J lost 3 bases; unmatched junction nucleotides: 2. CDR3 sequence reads: CASSVEGGDTGELFF. CDR3 bases: TGTGCCAGCAGCGTAGAAGGGGGCGACACCGGGGAGCTGTTTTTT.

The gene calls are TRBV19 and TRBJ1-5; 10 bases fit TRBD1. This CDR3 has 17 residues. Germline V gives CDR1 LNHDA, CDR2 SQIVND (reference sequence). J was trimmed by 7 bases and V by 5 bases; bases with no gene match: 14. DNA for the CDR3: TGTGCCAGTAGTCACGCCCGAGCGGGACAGGGGCAACAGCCCCAGCATTTT. It is translated as CASSHARAGQGQQPQHF.

The chain couples TRBV29-1 to TRBJ2-7, with D perhaps matching TRBD1 (5 bases). V dropped 3 bases and J dropped 5 bases, with 17 bases sitting between them. This CDR3 is 14 amino acids long. Germline CDR1 reads SQVTM; CDR2 reads ANQGSEA. The CDR3 is CSVESMVGQNEQYF. The CDR3 nucleotides read TGCAGCGTTGAGTCAATGGTCGGACAAAACGAGCAGTACTTC.

The chain uses TRBV19 and TRBJ2-1; possibly TRBD2 for D (6 bases). This CDR3 has 18 amino acids. V lost 0 bases, J lost 7 bases, and 22 bases lay in between. Germline values: CDR1 LNHDA, CDR2 SQIVND (reference sequence). In DNA form, the CDR3 reads TGTGCCAGTAGTATAGATGGAGGGGACTTGGCAGGAAGGAATGAGCAGTTCTTC. Amino acids: CASSIDGGDLAGRNEQFF.

V and J are TRBV5-1 and TRBJ2-3; 7 bases agree with TRBD2. Germline CDR1 reads SGHRS; CDR2 reads YFSETQ. The V gene end was trimmed by 2 bases and the J gene end by 1 base; junction bases not matched to a gene: 10. The CDR3 contains 17 residues. The CDR3 protein is CASSFGAGRGGTDTQYF. CDR3 coding DNA: TGCGCCAGCAGCTTTGGGGCGGGGAGGGGTGGCACAGATACGCAGTATTTT.

V gene TRBV27 combines with J gene TRBJ2-5; the match to TRBD1 covers 8 bases. CDR1 and CDR2 from the germline V gene are MNHEY and SMNVEV (reference sequence). Unmatched junction bases numbered 10, after V lost 5 bases and J lost 2 bases. The CDR3 extends over 16 amino acids. The CDR3 spells CASSLLGQAEQETQYF. DNA for the CDR3: TGTGCCAGCAGTCTACTGGGACAGGCCGAACAAGAGACCCAGTACTTC.

A few counts support this clone. The chain joins TRBV4-3 to TRBJ2-7; D perhaps matches TRBD2 (5 bases). V was cut by 0 bases and J by 1 base, with 10 bases left in between. The CDR3 is 15 amino acids. Per the germline V gene, CDR1 is LGHNA and CDR2 is YSLEER. The CDR3 reads CASSQEVRGSYEQYF. The CDR3 nucleotides are TGCGCCAGCAGCCAAGAGGTGAGAGGGTCCTACGAGCAGTACTTC.